These 19 T cell receptor beta chains share one sample of origin, sequenced in a study of lymphopenia after photon versus proton radiotherapy. Assay used: immunoSEQ multiplex PCR; TCRdb lists only in-frame clones, some missing. This repertoire shows some 38,000 clones, 92% found once; its top ten account for roughly 15%. The specimen comprised peripheral blood, sampled from a patient treated with photon-based radiotherapy. These receptors came from a man between 60 and 75 years old with cholangiocarcinoma.

The chain employs TRBV5-4 and TRBJ2-7; no reliable D call. Trimming took off 4 bases at V and 2 bases at J, with 13 bases between the two ends. CDR1 is SGHNT, CDR2 YYREEE, per germline (reference sequence). The CDR3 is 14 residues long. This CDR3 is CASSLGSAPYEQYF. CDR3 sequence (DNA): TGTGCCAGCAGCCTCGGGTCAGCCCCCTACGAGCAGTACTTC. The entire variable domain, with the rest obtained from reference TRBV5-4 and TRBJ2-7, is as follows: ETGVTQSPTHLIKTRGQQVTLRCSSQSGHNTVSWYQQALGQGPQFIFQYYREEENGRGNFPPRFSGLQFPNYSSELNVNALELDDSALYLCASSLGSAPYEQYFGPGTRLTVT.

This rearrangement joins TRBV11-3 to TRBJ2-1; possible D gene TRBD1, 5 bases. CDR1 and CDR2 (germline): SGHNT, YENEEA. Between the trimmed V and J ends, which lost 5 bases and 5 bases, there was a span of 16 bases. The CDR3 loop spans 15 amino acids. CDR3 in amino acids: CASSRPEQANNEQFF. CDR3 DNA: TGTGCCAGCAGCCGTCCAGAACAGGCCAACAATGAGCAGTTCTTC.

V usage is TRBV27 and J usage is TRBJ2-7, with D possibly being TRBD1 (5 bases). This CDR3 has 15 amino acids. Trimming took off 1 base at V and 1 base at J, with 11 bases between the two ends. Germline-derived CDR1 and CDR2 are MNHEY and SMNVEV (reference sequence). The DNA of the CDR3 is TGTGCCAGCAGTTTATTGCCAGGGCGATCCTACGAGCAGTACTTC. It is translated as CASSLLPGRSYEQYF.

The chain joins TRBV5-3 to TRBJ2-5; tentative D call: TRBD2 (6 bases). TRBV5-3 is annotated as an ORF whose role is uncertain. This CDR3 is 15 amino acids long. Trimming took 2 bases from V and 5 from J, leaving 16 bases between them. The CDR3 loop is CARSFRGGEEETQYF. The CDR3 nucleotides read TGTGCCAGAAGCTTTCGTGGAGGGGAGGAGGAGACCCAGTACTTC.

This clone is hyperexpanded within its sample. The chain uses TRBV7-3 and TRBJ2-7, with 7 nucleotides matching TRBD1. V shed 5 bases and J 5 bases; nucleotides not matched to a gene: 12. This CDR3 comprises 15 residues. Germline V lookup: CDR1 SGHTA, CDR2 FQGTGA. The CDR3 DNA reads as TGTGCCAGCAGCCCCTCCGACAGGGAAGTCGACGAGCAGTACTTC. Amino acids: CASSPSDREVDEQYF.

Only one count was recorded for this clone. The chain combines TRBV5-4 with TRBJ2-2; D possibly uses TRBD1 or TRBD2 (5 bases each). Trimming took off 0 bases at V and 0 bases at J, with 12 bases between the two ends. Germline V gene lookup returns CDR1 SGHNT and CDR2 YYREEE (reference sequence). This CDR3 is built from 17 residues. In nucleotides, the CDR3 is TGTGCCAGCAGCTTGGATCCGGGGACGACGAACACCGGGGAGCTGTTTTTT. Protein product: CASSLDPGTTNTGELFF.

This clone was seen more than once but under ten times. The chain couples TRBV5-1 to TRBJ1-2; 8 bases are shared with TRBD1. The CDR3 is 13 residues long. Germline CDR1 reads SGHRS; CDR2 reads YFSETQ. Trimming cost V 3 bases and J 6 bases; bases outside gene matches: 4. CDR3 loop: CASSYQGADGYTF. CDR3 in DNA: TGCGCCAGCAGCTACCAGGGGGCGGATGGCTACACCTTC.

The chain uses TRBV9 and TRBJ2-1, with 10 bases fitting TRBD2. The J segment lost 4 bases and the V segment lost 0 bases, leaving 1 base of the junction unmatched. Germline loops: CDR1 SGDLS, CDR2 YYNGEE. The CDR3 covers 15 residues. Here the CDR3 reads CASSVVAGGYNEQFF. CDR3 sequence (DNA): TGTGCCAGCAGCGTAGTAGCGGGAGGTTACAATGAGCAGTTCTTC.

About this clone itself: Other DNA variants within this sample encode the same CDR3. V is TRBV19 and J is TRBJ2-5, with 15 bases matching TRBD2. CDR3 size: 18 residues. The V gene's germline CDR1 is LNHDA and CDR2 SQIVND (reference sequence). The V and J ends lost 2 bases and 1 base, in that order; junction bases with no gene match: 5. DNA for the CDR3: TGTGCCAGTAGTATAAGGGGACTAGCGGGGGGTCTCCAAGAGACCCAGTACTTC. Translating gives CASSIRGLAGGLQETQYF.

The rearrangement links TRBV28 to TRBJ2-7; D remains unclear. The length of the CDR3 is 13 residues. Per the germline V gene, CDR1 is MDHEN and CDR2 is SYDVKM. Trimming shortened V by 2 bases and J by 3 bases, and 8 bases separated the two germline ends. The CDR3 DNA reads TGTGCCAGCAGTTTACCCCAGGACTACGAGCAGTACTTC. Translated, it gives CASSLPQDYEQYF.

The rearrangement joins TRBV2 to TRBJ2-3, with 13 bases aligning to TRBD2. This CDR3 region has 15 residues. With 4 bases clipped from V and 8 bases from J, the junction kept 6 bases outside the gene matches. Germline CDR1 reads SNHLY; CDR2 reads FYNNEI. The CDR3, as DNA: TGTGCCAGCAGTGGACTAGCGGGAGGACAGGCTACGCAGTATTTT. Translation: CASSGLAGGQATQYF.

The chain carries TRBV9 and TRBJ2-7; D is perhaps TRBD2 (6 bases). CDR3 length equals 16 residues. Looked up from germline, CDR1 is SGDLS and CDR2 is YYNGEE. V was trimmed by 2 bases and J by 3 bases, leaving 18 bases between them. CDR3 amino acids: CASSVEAGSRYYEQYF. In DNA, the CDR3 is TGTGCCAGCAGCGTTGAGGCGGGGTCCAGGTACTACGAGCAGTACTTC.

The sample holds a few counts of this clone. The chain uses TRBV27 and TRBJ2-5, with TRBD1 matching 11 bases. The germline V gene encodes CDR1 MNHEY and CDR2 SMNVEV (reference sequence). The CDR3 loop spans 19 amino acids. Trimming at V came to 0 bases and at J to 3 bases, leaving 12 bases not matched to a gene. CDR3 loop: CASSLSFGTGTGGEETQYF. CDR3 in DNA: TGTGCCAGCAGTTTATCGTTTGGTACCGGGACAGGGGGTGAAGAGACCCAGTACTTC.

The gene calls are TRBV28 and TRBJ2-3; no reliable D call. Germline CDR1 MDHEN, CDR2 SYDVKM. CDR3 length: 14 residues. V was shortened by 8 bases and J by 2 bases, with 14 bases between the two germline ends. The CDR3 loop is CASLGRGFTDTQYF. The CDR3 DNA follows: TGTGCCAGCTTAGGCCGTGGATTCACAGATACGCAGTATTTT.

This chain joins TRBV6-6 and TRBJ1-2, with no clear D. Germline values: CDR1 MNHNY, CDR2 SVGAGI (reference sequence). The CDR3 covers 13 residues. The ends were cut back, 6 bases at V and 5 bases at J, with 13 bases in the middle. The CDR3, as DNA: TGTGCCAGCAGCACGGGGATTCCTTATGGCTACACCTTC. It encodes CASSTGIPYGYTF.

This clone appeared a single time. J is TRBJ2-2 and V is TRBV10-3; possibly TRBD1 for D (5 bases). The ends were cut back, 6 bases at V and 4 bases at J, with 9 bases in the middle. There are 13 residues in the CDR3. Germline V gives CDR1 ENHRY, CDR2 SYGVKD. The CDR3 DNA reads as TGTGCCATCAGCGGAGACAGCACCGGGGAGCTGTTTTTT. Translation: CAISGDSTGELFF.

This clone was found a few times. V usage is TRBV9 and J usage is TRBJ2-1; D is unresolved. Looked up from germline, CDR1 is SGDLS and CDR2 is YYNGEE. V lost 3 bases to trimming and J lost 0 bases, with 10 bases between them. CDR3 length equals 15 residues. Here the CDR3 DNA reads TGTGCCAGCAGCGCCCAGTGGAGCTCCTACAATGAGCAGTTCTTC. Encoded protein: CASSAQWSSYNEQFF. Filled out from reference TRBV9 and TRBJ2-1, the complete variable domain reads DSGVTQTPKHLITATGQRVTLRCSPRSGDLSVYWYQQSLDQGLQFLIQYYNGEERAKGNILERFSAQQFPDLHSELNLSSLELGDSALYFCASSAQWSSYNEQFFGPGTRLTVL.

The genes are TRBV11-2 and TRBJ2-2, with 11 bases aligning to TRBD1. Germline V gene data show CDR1 as SGHAT and CDR2 as FQNNGV. Trimming took 0 bases from V and 6 from J; bases not matched to a gene: 3. This CDR3 has 16 amino acids. As DNA, the CDR3 is TGTGCCAGCAGCTTAGAAGGACAGGGGGCGTCCGGGGAGCTGTTTTTT. It translates to CASSLEGQGASGELFF.

The chain uses TRBV11-2 and TRBJ1-3; no clear D gene. Germline CDR1 SGHAT, CDR2 FQNNGV. The CDR3 runs to 14 residues. The germline V and J ends were trimmed by 5 bases and 0 bases, with 8 bases remaining between them. CDR3 loop: CASSETNSGNTIYF. CDR3 DNA sequence: TGTGCCAGCAGCGAGACTAACTCTGGAAACACCATATATTTT.